This T cell receptor (beta chain) derives from a study of T cell changes during pregnancy in multiple sclerosis. Germline V CDR1 and CDR2: SGHNT, YYREEE (reference sequence). The CDR3 is made up of 14 amino acids. With V trimmed by 9 bases and J by 4 bases, 8 bases remained unmatched. Produced via immunoSEQ multiplex PCR; TCRdb's table is partial and in-frame only. The repertoire has about 44,000 clones, nearly 90% of them found once; the top ten carry over 1%. V usage is TRBV5-4 and J usage is TRBJ2-2, with 8 positions matching TRBD2. This receptor was identified in a female donor with multiple sclerosis, enrolled in a pregnancy study. Sample: CD4+ T cells from peripheral blood mononuclear cells, taken after pregnancy. This chain's CDR3 is CATTSGGVTGELFF. The DNA of the CDR3 is TGTGCCACAACTAGCGGAGGGGTCACCGGGGAGCTGTTTTTT.